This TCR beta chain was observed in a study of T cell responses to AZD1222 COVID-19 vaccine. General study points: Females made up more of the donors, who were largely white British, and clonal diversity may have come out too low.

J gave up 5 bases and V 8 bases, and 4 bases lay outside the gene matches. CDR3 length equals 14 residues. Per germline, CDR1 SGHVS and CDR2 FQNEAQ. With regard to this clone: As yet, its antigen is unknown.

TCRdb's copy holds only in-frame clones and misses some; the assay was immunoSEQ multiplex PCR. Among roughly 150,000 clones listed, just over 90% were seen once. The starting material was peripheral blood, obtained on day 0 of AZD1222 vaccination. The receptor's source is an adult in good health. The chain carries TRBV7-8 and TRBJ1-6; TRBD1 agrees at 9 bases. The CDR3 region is CASGGDRDNSPLHF. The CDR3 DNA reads TGTGCCAGCGGGGGGGACAGGGATAATTCACCCCTCCACTTT.